Presented here are 15 T cell receptor beta chains from one specimen sequenced in a study of blood T cells in healthy people across ages. A second about 7 to 12 cycle PCR used barcoded and J-beta primers. One entry per CDR3 protein, called by TCRdb with MiXCR from the 5' RACE reads. This sample yields about 1 million distinct CDR3 sequences, of which around 27% are seen a single time; about 0.72% belongs to the top ten. The data also belong to a second study, concerning T cells of mothers and their children.

The source material was blood. The source is a girl under 10 years old in good health.

The chain is built from TRBV9 and TRBJ2-2; D possibly uses TRBD1 or TRBD2 (5 bases each). The CDR3 runs to 15 residues. Trimming shortened V by 4 bases and J by 7 bases, and 17 bases separated the two germline ends. Germline CDR1 is SGDLS and CDR2 is YYNGEE. The CDR3 region has the DNA TGTGCCAGCAGCCCCAACCGGGGCCAGCTCGGGGAGCTGTTTTTT. Residues: CASSPNRGQLGELFF.

The chain joins TRBV6-5 to TRBJ2-5, with 7 bases matching TRBD1. CDR1 is MNHEY, CDR2 SVGAGI, per germline. This CDR3 region has 13 residues. Trimming at V came to 5 bases and at J to 3 bases, leaving 3 bases not matched to a gene. The CDR3 region has the DNA TGTGCCAGCAGTGTGGACAGGAAAGAGACCCAGTACTTC. Translating gives CASSVDRKETQYF.

V is TRBV20-1 and J is TRBJ2-5; 9 bases are shared with TRBD1. J gave up 4 bases and V 6 bases, and 6 bases lay outside the gene matches. The CDR3 runs to 13 residues. The germline V gene has CDR1 DFQATT and CDR2 SNEGSKA (reference sequence). Written as DNA, the CDR3 is TGCAGTGCCCACAGGGGGCCCCGAGAGACCCAGTACTTC. Translating gives CSAHRGPRETQYF.

The chain recombines TRBV29-1 with TRBJ2-5; D is perhaps TRBD1 (5 bases). The CDR3 sequence is 12 residues long. The germline V gene has CDR1 SQVTM and CDR2 ANQGSEA. V lost 5 bases and J lost 4, with 11 bases in between. CDR3 region: CSVYQGSETQYF. The CDR3 DNA follows: TGCAGCGTTTATCAGGGTTCAGAGACCCAGTACTTC.

In its sample, this clonotype was seen a few times. The chain recombines TRBV6-1 with TRBJ2-2; 8 nucleotides match TRBD2. Germline loops: CDR1 MNHNS, CDR2 SASEGT. The CDR3 sequence is 16 residues long. V lost 7 bases to trimming and J lost 6 bases; unmatched junction nucleotides: 13. The CDR3 sequence is CASKPNARGDAGELFF. CDR3 nucleotide sequence: TGTGCCAGCAAGCCTAACGCGCGGGGGGACGCCGGGGAGCTGTTTTTT.

The V call is TRBV9, the J call TRBJ1-3; D not resolved. This CDR3 has 12 residues. Trimming stripped 7 bases from V and 2 bases from J, with 7 bases between. Germline V CDR1 and CDR2: SGDLS, YYNGEE. Written as DNA, the CDR3 is TGTGCCAGCGCCGAACCTGGAAACACCATATATTTT. It yields the protein CASAEPGNTIYF.

The rearrangement joins TRBV28 to TRBJ2-5; 10 bases are shared with TRBD2. Near its end, the DNA agrees better with TRBJ2-1, so the J call may be wrong. The germline V gene encodes CDR1 MDHEN and CDR2 SYDVKM. There are 13 residues in the CDR3. The CDR3 region is CASSEGTSDEQFF. Here the CDR3 DNA reads TGTGCCAGCAGCGAAGGGACTAGCGACGAGCAGTTCTTC.

This clonotype was found a few times. V usage is TRBV4-3 and J usage is TRBJ1-2, with D unresolved. V was shortened by 1 base and J by 2 bases, with 14 bases between the two germline ends. This CDR3 is 16 amino acids long. Germline V gene lookup returns CDR1 LGHNA and CDR2 YSLEER. The CDR3 region has the DNA TGCGCCAGCAGCCAAGTCCCCGGCGAGGCCAACTATGGCTACACCTTC. This sequence encodes CASSQVPGEANYGYTF.

This clonotype has a handful of counts. The chain links TRBV10-3 to TRBJ1-5, with 7 nucleotides matching TRBD1. Germline CDR1 ENHRY, CDR2 SYGVKD. V lost 0 bases and J lost 6; bases outside the gene matches: 8. The CDR3 totals 16 residues. CDR3 region: CAISESLGGRSQPQHF. The CDR3 DNA is TGTGCCATCAGTGAGTCGCTAGGGGGCCGGAGTCAGCCCCAGCATTTT.

This clonotype was picked up a small number of times. This chain links TRBV29-1 with TRBJ2-2, with unresolved D. CDR1 is SQVTM and CDR2 is ANQGSEA in the germline V gene. V lost 3 bases, J lost 3 bases, and 8 bases lay in between. The CDR3 is 13 amino acids. This chain's CDR3 is CSVEKWDTGELFF. CDR3 DNA: TGCAGCGTTGAGAAGTGGGACACCGGGGAGCTGTTTTTT.

V is TRBV2 and J is TRBJ1-1, with D unresolved. The CDR3 loop spans 15 amino acids. CDR1 is SNHLY and CDR2 is FYNNEI in the germline V gene. V was shortened by 1 base and J by 0 bases, with 9 bases between the two germline ends. The CDR3 spells CASSEEIRMNTEAFF. As DNA, the CDR3 is TGTGCCAGCAGTGAAGAGATCCGCATGAACACTGAAGCTTTCTTT.

This rearrangement joins TRBV5-5 to TRBJ2-1; 9 bases are shared with TRBD1. Germline CDR1 reads SGHKS; CDR2 reads YYEKEE (reference sequence). The CDR3 spans 15 residues. The V segment lost 4 bases and the J segment 9 bases; nucleotides outside the gene matches: 11. The CDR3 nucleotides are TGTGCCAGCAGCCAGCTCGGGACAGGGCCGACTGAGCAGTTCTTC. Its translation is CASSQLGTGPTEQFF.

The chain recombines TRBV20-1 with TRBJ2-5; D is uncertain. The DNA end is a closer match to TRBJ2-7, so the J assignment may be wrong. Germline V gene data show CDR1 as DFQATT and CDR2 as SNEGSKA (reference sequence). The CDR3 has 16 amino acids. CDR3 DNA sequence: TGCAGTGCTAGGAGGTCCCACTCGGGTGGGTCCTACGAGCAGTACTTC. Protein product: CSARRSHSGGSYEQYF.

This clonotype was observed a few times. This chain links TRBV9 with TRBJ2-5, with TRBD1 matching over 10 bases. The CDR3 covers 16 residues. V trimming: 0 bases; J trimming: 1 base; junction bases outside the gene matches: 3. Germline CDR1 and CDR2: SGDLS and YYNGEE. Written as DNA, the CDR3 is TGTGCCAGCAGCGTAGGGGGACAGGGGACCCAAGAGACCCAGTACTTC. Translated, it gives CASSVGGQGTQETQYF.

In its sample, this clonotype was seen a few times. V gene TRBV28 combines with J gene TRBJ1-2; possible D gene TRBD1, 6 bases. Germline-derived CDR1 and CDR2 are MDHEN and SYDVKM. This CDR3 is 11 amino acids long. V lost 10 bases and J lost 8, with 14 bases in between. CDR3 region: CAIRGSGGYTF. The CDR3 DNA follows: TGTGCCATCAGGGGCTCGGGCGGCTACACCTTC.